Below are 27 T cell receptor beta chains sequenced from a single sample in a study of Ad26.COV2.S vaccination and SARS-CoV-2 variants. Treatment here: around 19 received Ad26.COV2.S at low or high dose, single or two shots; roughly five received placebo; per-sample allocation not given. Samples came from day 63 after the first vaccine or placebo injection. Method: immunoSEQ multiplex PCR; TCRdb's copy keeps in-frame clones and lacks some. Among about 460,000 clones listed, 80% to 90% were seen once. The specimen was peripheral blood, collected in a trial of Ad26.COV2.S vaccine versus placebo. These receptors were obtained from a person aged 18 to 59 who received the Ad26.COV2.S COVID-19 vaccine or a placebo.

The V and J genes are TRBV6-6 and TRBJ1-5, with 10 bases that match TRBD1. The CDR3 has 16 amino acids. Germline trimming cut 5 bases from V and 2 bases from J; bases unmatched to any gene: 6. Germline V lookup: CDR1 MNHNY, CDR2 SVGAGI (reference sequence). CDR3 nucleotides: TGTGCCAGCAGTCCCACCGGGACAGGGGGCAATCAGCCCCAGCATTTT. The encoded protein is CASSPTGTGGNQPQHF.

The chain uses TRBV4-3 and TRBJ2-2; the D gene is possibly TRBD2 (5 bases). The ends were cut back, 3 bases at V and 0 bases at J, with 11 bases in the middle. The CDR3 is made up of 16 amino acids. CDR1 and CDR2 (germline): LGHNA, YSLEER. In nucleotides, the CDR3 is TGCGCCAGCAGCCAGGAGGCCCCGCCGAACACCGGGGAGCTGTTTTTT. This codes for CASSQEAPPNTGELFF.

The CDR3 sequence: CASSRLGALAHF. CDR3 sequence (DNA): TGTGCCAGCAGTCGGTTAGGGGCGCTCGCGCATTTT. V and J are TRBV2 and TRBJ1-5; D possibly corresponds to TRBD1 (5 bases). Trimming took off 5 bases at V and 15 bases at J, with 17 bases between the two ends. Germline-derived CDR1 and CDR2 are SNHLY and FYNNEI. The CDR3 length is 12 residues.

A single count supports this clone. CDR3 nucleotides: TGTGCCAGTACACAAGTATCGGTAGCCGGGGAGCTGTTTTTT. Protein: CASTQVSVAGELFF. The chain links TRBV19 to TRBJ2-2, with unresolved D. This CDR3 is built from 14 residues. Germline V gives CDR1 LNHDA, CDR2 SQIVND (reference sequence). V was shortened by 7 bases and J by 6 bases, with 15 bases between the two germline ends.

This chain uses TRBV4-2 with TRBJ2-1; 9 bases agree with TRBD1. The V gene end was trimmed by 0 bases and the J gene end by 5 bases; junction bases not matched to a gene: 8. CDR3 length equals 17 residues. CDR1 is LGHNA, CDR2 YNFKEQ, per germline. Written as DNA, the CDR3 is TGTGCCAGCAGCCAAGACCGGGACAGGGTGGGAGACAATGAGCAGTTCTTC. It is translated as CASSQDRDRVGDNEQFF.

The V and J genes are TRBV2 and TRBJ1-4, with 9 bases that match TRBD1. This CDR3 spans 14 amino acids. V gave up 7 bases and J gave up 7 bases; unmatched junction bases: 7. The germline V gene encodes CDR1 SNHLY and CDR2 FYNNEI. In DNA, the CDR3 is TGTGCCAGCACCTCGACAGGGGGGGTTGAAAAACTGTTTTTT. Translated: CASTSTGGVEKLFF. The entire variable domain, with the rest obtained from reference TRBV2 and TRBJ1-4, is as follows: EPEVTQTPSHQVTQMGQEVILRCVPISNHLYFYWYRQILGQKVEFLVSFYNNEISEKSEIFDDQFSVERPDGSNFTLKIRSTKLEDSAMYFCASTSTGGVEKLFFGSGTQLSVL.

CDR3 nucleotide sequence: TGTGCCAGCAGCCCCGGGACAGTTAATTCACCCCTCCACTTT. Residues: CASSPGTVNSPLHF. The chain is built from TRBV7-8 and TRBJ1-6, with 7 bases matching TRBD1. There are 14 residues in the CDR3. Germline V gene data show CDR1 as SGHVS and CDR2 as FQNEAQ. With V trimmed by 5 bases and J by 6 bases, 4 bases remained unmatched.

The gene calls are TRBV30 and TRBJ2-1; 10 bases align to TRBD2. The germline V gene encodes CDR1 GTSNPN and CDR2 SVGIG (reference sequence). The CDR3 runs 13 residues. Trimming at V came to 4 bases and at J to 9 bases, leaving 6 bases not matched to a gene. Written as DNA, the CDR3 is TGTGCCTGGATCCAGCGGGAGGGCTTTGAGCAGTTCTTC. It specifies CAWIQREGFEQFF.

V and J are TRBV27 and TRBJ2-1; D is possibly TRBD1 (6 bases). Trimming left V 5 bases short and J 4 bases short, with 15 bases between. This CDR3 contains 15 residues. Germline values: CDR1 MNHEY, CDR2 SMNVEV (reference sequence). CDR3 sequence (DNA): TGTGCCAGCAGTCCCCAGGGGTCCGCTTACAATGAGCAGTTCTTC. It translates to CASSPQGSAYNEQFF.

CDR3 protein: CASSLDPRTSGTLGDTQYF. Here the CDR3 DNA reads TGTGCCAGCAGCTTAGATCCCCGGACTAGCGGGACCTTAGGCGATACGCAGTATTTT. This chain joins TRBV11-2 and TRBJ2-3; 12 bases are shared with TRBD2. The CDR3 length is 19 residues. V lost 0 bases, J lost 6 bases, and 13 bases stayed unmatched. CDR1 SGHAT and CDR2 FQNNGV come from the germline V gene.

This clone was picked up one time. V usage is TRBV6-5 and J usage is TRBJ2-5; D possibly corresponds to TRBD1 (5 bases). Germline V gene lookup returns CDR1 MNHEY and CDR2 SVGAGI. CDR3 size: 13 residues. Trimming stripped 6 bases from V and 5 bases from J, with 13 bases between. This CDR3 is CASRPGFVETQYF. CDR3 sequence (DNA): TGTGCCAGCAGACCAGGGTTTGTGGAGACCCAGTACTTC.

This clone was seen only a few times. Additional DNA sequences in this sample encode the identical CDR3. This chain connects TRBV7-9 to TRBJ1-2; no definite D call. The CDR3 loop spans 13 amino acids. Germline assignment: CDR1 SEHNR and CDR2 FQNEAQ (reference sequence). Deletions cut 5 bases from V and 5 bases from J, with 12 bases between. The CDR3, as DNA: TGTGCCAGCAGCCCGAGCCCGAATTATGGCTACACCTTC. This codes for CASSPSPNYGYTF.

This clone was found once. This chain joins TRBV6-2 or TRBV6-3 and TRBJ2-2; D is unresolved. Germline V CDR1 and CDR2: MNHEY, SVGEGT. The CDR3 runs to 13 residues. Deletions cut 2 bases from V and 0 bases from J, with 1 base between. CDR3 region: CASSYPNTGELFF. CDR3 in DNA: TGTGCCAGCAGTTACCCGAACACCGGGGAGCTGTTTTTT.

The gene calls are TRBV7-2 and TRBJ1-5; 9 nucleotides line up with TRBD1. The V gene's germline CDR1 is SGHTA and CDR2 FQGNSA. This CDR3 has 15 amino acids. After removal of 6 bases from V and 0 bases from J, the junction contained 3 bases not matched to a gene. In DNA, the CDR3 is TGTGCCAGCAGTTCGGGACAGGGTAGCAATCAGCCCCAGCATTTT. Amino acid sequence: CASSSGQGSNQPQHF.

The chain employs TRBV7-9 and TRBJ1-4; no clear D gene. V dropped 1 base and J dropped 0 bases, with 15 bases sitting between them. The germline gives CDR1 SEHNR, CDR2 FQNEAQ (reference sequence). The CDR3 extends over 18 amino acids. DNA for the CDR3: TGTGCCAGCAGCTTAGTCCTCCGTCAAGATGCAACTAATGAAAAACTGTTTTTT. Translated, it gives CASSLVLRQDATNEKLFF.

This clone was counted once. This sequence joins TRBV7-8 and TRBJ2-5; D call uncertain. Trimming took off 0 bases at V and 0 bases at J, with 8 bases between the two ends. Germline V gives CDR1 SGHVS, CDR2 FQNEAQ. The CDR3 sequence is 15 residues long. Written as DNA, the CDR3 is TGTGCCAGCAGCTTAGCTGGTAGTTACCAAGAGACCCAGTACTTC. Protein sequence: CASSLAGSYQETQYF.

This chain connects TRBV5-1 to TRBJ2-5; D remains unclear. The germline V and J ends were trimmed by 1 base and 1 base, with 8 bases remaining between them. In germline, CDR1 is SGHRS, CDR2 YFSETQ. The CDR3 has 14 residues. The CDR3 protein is CASSLFRPQETQYF. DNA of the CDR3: TGCGCCAGCAGCTTGTTCCGGCCCCAAGAGACCCAGTACTTC.

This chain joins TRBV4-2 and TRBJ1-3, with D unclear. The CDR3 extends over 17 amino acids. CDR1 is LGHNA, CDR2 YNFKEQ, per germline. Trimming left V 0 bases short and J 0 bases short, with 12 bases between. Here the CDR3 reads CASSQDVSGISGNTIYF. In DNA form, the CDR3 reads TGTGCCAGCAGCCAAGATGTGTCGGGGATCTCTGGAAACACCATATATTTT.

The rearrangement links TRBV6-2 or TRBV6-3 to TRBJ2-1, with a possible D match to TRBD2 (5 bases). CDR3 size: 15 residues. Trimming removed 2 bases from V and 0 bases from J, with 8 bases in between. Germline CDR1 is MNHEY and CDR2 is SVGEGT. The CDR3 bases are TGTGCCAGCAGTTACAGGGAGACCTCCTACAATGAGCAGTTCTTC. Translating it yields CASSYRETSYNEQFF.

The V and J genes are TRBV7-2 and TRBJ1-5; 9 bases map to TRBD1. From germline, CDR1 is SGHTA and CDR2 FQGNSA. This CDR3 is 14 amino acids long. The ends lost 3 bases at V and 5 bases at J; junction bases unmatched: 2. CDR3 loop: CASSFRQGDQPQHF. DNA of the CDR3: TGTGCCAGCAGCTTCCGACAGGGGGATCAGCCCCAGCATTTT.

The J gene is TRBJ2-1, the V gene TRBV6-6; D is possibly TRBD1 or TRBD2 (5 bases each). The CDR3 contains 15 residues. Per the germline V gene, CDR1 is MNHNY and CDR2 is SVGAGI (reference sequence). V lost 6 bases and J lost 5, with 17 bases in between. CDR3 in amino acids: CASSWGLMENNEQFF. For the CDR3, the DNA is TGTGCCAGCAGCTGGGGGTTAATGGAAAACAATGAGCAGTTCTTC.

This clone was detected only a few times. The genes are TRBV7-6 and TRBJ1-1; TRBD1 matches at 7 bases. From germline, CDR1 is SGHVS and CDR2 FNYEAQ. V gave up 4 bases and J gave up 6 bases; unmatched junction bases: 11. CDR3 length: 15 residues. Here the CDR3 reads CASSSSPRGVAEAFF. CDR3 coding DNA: TGTGCCAGCAGCTCTAGTCCCAGGGGGGTGGCTGAAGCTTTCTTT.

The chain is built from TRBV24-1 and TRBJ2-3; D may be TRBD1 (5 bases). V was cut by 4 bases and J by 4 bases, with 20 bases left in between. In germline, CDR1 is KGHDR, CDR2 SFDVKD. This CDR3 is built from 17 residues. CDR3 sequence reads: CATSDLSRGRWPDTQYF. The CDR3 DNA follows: TGTGCCACCAGTGACCTATCAAGGGGTCGTTGGCCAGATACGCAGTATTTT.

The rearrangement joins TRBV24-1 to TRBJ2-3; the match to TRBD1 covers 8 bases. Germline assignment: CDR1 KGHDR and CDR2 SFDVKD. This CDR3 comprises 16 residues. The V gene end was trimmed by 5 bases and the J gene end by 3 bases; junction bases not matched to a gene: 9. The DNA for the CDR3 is TGTGCCACCAGTGTTTCCCGGACAGGGAGGACAGATACGCAGTATTTT. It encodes CATSVSRTGRTDTQYF.

The CDR3 DNA is TGTGCCAGCTCATGGACGGAGGTGGCAACTAATGAAAAACTGTTTTTT. Protein product: CASSWTEVATNEKLFF. The chain links TRBV18 to TRBJ1-4; D gene unclear. The CDR3 totals 16 residues. CDR1 and CDR2 from the germline V gene are KGHSH and LQKENI. Trimming removed 5 bases from V and 0 bases from J, with 13 bases in between.

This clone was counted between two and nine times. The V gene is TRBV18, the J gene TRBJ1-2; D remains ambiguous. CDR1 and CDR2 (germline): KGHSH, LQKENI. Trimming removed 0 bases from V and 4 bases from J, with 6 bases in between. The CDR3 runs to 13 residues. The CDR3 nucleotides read TGTGCCAGCTCACCACCGCCAGGCTATGGCTACACCTTC. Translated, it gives CASSPPPGYGYTF.

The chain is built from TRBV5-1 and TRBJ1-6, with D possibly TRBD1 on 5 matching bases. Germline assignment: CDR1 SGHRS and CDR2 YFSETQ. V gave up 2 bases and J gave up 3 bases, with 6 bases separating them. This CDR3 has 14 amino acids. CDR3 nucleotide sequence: TGCGCCAGCAGCTTCGACAGCTATAATTCACCCCTCCACTTT. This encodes CASSFDSYNSPLHF. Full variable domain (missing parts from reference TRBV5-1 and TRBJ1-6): KAGVTQTPRYLIKTRGQQVTLSCSPISGHRSVSWYQQTPGQGLQFLFEYFSETQRNKGNFPGRFSGRQFSNSRSEMNVSTLELGDSALYLCASSFDSYNSPLHFGNGTRLTVT.